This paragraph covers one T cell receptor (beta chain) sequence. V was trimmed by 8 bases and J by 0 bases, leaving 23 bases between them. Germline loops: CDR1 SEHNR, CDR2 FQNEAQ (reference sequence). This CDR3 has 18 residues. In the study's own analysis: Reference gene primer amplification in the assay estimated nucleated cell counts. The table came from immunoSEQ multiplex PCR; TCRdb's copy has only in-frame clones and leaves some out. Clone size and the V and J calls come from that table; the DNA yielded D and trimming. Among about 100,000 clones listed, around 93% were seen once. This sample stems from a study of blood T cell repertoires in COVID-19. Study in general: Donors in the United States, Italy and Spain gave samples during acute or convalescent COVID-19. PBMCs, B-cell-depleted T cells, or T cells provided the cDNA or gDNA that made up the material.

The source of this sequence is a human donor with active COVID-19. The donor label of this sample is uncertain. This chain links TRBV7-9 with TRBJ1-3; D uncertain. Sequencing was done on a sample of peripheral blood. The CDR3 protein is CASFATAAGLLSGNTIYF. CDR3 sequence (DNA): TGTGCCAGCTTTGCTACTGCGGCAGGACTTCTCTCTGGAAACACCATATATTTT.